This T cell receptor beta chain was sequenced during a study of regulatory T cells. Whole-study findings and limits: In CD3G-deficient patients, conventional CD4+ T cells were enriched for hydrophobic CDR3 residues at positions 6 and 7.

Losses at the gene ends were 6 bases for V and 3 bases for J; bases not matched to a gene: 5. CDR3 length: 14 residues. Per germline, CDR1 ENHRY and CDR2 SYGVKD. With regard to this clone: The antigen remains undetermined.

The primer mix had 52 TRBV and 13 TRBJ primers. Only in-frame clones appear in the TCRdb table, and some are missing; sequencing was by immunoSEQ multiplex PCR. Counted here are approximately 18,000 clones, roughly 88% occurring once; the ten biggest clones make up about 8%. This rearrangement joins TRBV10-3 to TRBJ2-7; TRBD1 agrees at 10 bases. This clonotype originated in a person younger than 45 with CD3G deficiency. Specimen: conventional CD4+ T cells sorted from blood. This CDR3 reads CAISAGQGIYEQYF. The DNA of the CDR3 is TGTGCCATCAGCGCGGGACAGGGGATCTACGAGCAGTACTTC.